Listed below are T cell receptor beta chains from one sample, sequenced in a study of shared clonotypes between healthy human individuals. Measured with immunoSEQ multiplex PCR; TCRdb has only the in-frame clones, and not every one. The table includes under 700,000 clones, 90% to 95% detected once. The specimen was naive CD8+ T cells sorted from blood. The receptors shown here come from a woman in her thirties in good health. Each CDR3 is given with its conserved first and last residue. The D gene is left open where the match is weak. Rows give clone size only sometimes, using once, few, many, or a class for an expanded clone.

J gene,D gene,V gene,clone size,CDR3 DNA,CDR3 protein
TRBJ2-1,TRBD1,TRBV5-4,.,TGTGCCAGCAGTCCGGGGACAGGGGGCGAACTATGGAATGAGCAGTTCTTC,CASSPGTGGELWNEQFF
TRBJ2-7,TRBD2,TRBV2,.,TGTGCCAGCAGGCCCCCAACTAGCGGGATAGATGAGCAGTACTTC,CASRPPTSGIDEQYF
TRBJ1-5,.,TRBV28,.,TGTGCCAGCAGTAAAGATGTCTGGAGGGGTAGCAATCAGCCCCAGCATTTT,CASSKDVWRGSNQPQHF
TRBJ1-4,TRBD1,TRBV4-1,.,TGCGCCAGCAGCCAGGCAGGGGGCTTTGCAACTAATGAAAAACTGTTTTTT,CASSQAGGFATNEKLFF
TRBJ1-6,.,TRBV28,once,TGTGCCAGCAGTTTCGGGACAAGATATAATTCACCCCTCCACTTT,CASSFGTRYNSPLHF
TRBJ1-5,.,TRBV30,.,TGTGCCTGGAGTGTGACTAGGGTTTTGGAGCCCCAGCATTTT,CAWSVTRVLEPQHF
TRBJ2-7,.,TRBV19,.,TGTGCCAGTAGTATAGGGCGGTTCGGAATCTCCTACGAGCAGTACTTC,CASSIGRFGISYEQYF
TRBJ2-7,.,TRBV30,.,TGTGCCTGGAGTGACCCTGGCAGGTGGAGGGAGCAGTACTTC,CAWSDPGRWREQYF
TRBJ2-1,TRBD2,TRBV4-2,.,TGTGCCAGCAGCCAGGGACCGGGACTAGCGGGAGATGAGCAGTTCTTC,CASSQGPGLAGDEQFF
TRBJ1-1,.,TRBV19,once,TGTGCCAGTAGTATAGGGAGAGCTGAAGCTTTCTTT,CASSIGRAEAFF
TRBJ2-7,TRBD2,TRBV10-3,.,TGTGCCATCAGTGAGTCTAATAGCGGGAGGACCGGCGGTTTAGGGCAGTACTTC,CAISESNSGRTGGLGQYF
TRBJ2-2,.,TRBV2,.,TGTGCCAGCAGTGTGGTGGCGATGGAGCTGTTTTTT,CASSVVAMELFF
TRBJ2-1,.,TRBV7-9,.,TGTGCCAGCAGCAGGGGACCCCTTAAGGACTATGAGCAGTTCTTC,CASSRGPLKDYEQFF
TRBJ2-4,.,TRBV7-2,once,TGTGCCAGCAGCTTAGTGGTTAACATTCAGTACTTC,CASSLVVNIQYF
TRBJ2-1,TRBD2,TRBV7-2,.,TGTGCCAGCAGCTTAGCGGAGCGGGAGGGCCTAAGTGAGCAGTTCTTC,CASSLAEREGLSEQFF
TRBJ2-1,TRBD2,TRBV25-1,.,TGTGCCAGCAGGGGACTAGCGGATCTAATAAGCTCCTACAATGAGCAGTTCTTC,CASRGLADLISSYNEQFF
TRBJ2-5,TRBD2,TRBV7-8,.,TGTGCCAGCAGCTTAGCGCTGTATACTAGCGGTAATCAGTACCAAGAGACCCAGTACTTC,CASSLALYTSGNQYQETQYF
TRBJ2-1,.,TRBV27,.,TGTGCCAGCAGTTTGTACCCGTCGATGGCCAATGAGCAGTTCTTC,CASSLYPSMANEQFF
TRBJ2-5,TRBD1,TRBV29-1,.,TGCAGCACAAATCTCGGACAGGGGCTCCCAGAGACCCAGTACTTC,CSTNLGQGLPETQYF